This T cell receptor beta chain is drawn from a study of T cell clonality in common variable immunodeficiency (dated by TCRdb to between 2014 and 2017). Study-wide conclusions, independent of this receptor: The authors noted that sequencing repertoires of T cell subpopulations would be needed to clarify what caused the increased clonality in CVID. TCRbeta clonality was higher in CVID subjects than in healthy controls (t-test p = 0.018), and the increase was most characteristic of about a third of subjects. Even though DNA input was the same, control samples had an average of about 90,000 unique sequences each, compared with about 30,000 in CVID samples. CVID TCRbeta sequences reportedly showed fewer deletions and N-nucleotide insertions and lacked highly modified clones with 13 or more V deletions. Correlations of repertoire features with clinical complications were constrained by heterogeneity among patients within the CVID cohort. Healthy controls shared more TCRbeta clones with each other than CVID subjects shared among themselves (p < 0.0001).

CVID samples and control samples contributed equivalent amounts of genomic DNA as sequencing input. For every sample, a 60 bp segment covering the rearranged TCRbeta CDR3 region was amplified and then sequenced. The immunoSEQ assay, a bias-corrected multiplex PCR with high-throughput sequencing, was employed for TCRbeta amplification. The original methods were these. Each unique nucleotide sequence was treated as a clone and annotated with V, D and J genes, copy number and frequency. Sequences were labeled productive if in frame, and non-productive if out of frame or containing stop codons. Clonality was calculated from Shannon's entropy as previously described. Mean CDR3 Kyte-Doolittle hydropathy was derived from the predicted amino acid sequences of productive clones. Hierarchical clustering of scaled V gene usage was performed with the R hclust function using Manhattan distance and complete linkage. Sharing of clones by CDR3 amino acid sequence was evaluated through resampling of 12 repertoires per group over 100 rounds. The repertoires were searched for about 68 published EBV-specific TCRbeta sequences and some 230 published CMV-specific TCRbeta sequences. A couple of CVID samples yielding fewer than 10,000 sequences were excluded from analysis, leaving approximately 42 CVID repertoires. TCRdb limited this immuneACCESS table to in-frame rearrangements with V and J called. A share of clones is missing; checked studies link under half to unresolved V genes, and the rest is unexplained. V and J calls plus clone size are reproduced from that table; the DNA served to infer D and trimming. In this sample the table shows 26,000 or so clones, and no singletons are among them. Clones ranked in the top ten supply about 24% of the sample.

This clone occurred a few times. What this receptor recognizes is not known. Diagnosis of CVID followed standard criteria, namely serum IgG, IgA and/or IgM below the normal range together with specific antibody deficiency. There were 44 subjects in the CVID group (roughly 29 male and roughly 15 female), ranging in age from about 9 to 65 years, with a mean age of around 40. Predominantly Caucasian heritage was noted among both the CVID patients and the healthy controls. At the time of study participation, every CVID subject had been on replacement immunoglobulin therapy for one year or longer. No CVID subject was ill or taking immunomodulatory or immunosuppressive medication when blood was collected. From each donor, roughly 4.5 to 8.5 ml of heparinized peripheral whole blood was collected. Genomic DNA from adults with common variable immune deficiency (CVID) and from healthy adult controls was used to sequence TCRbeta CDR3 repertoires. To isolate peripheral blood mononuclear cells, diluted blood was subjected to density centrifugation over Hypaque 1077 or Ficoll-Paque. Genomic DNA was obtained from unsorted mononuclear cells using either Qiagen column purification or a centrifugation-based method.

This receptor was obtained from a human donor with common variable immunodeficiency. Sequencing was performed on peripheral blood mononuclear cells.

The CDR3 protein: CASSFKGQSYEQYF. The sequenced part of the CDR3 DNA is TGTGCCAGCAGCTTTAAGGGACAGTCCTACGAG. The chain uses TRBV7-2 and TRBJ2-7; 7 bases in the junction line up with TRBD1. The CDR3 goes on 3 residues after the read ends, and that part is filled in from the germline J gene. CDR1 and CDR2 were assigned from the germline V gene as SGHTA and FQGNSA. V loses 3 bases at its end and J loses 1 base; junction bases beyond the gene matches: 3. Including the terminal cysteine and phenylalanine, the CDR3 comprises 14 residues. The DNA shown is the part of the CDR3 that was read: 33 bases, in frame from base 1.